This TCR beta chain was identified during a study of blood T cell repertoires in COVID-19. Study information: Sources were T cells, B-cell-depleted T cells, or PBMCs; the material itself was cDNA or gDNA.

Germline CDR1 SNHLY, CDR2 FYNNEI. CDR3 size: 15 residues. With 6 bases clipped from V and 4 bases from J, the junction kept 7 bases outside the gene matches. Repertoires were generated with immunoSEQ multiplex PCR, while TCRdb's copy carries only in-frame clones and drops some. The sample has around 620,000 clones; about 90% are singletons. The sequencing sample was made of peripheral blood. The origin of this receptor is a woman between 18 and 29 years old with acute or convalescent COVID-19. The chain employs TRBV2 and TRBJ2-7; TRBD2 aligns across 12 bases. The CDR3 coding sequence is TGTGCCAGCAGACGGACTAGCGGGGTGGGGTACGAGCAGTACTTC. It translates to CASRRTSGVGYEQYF.